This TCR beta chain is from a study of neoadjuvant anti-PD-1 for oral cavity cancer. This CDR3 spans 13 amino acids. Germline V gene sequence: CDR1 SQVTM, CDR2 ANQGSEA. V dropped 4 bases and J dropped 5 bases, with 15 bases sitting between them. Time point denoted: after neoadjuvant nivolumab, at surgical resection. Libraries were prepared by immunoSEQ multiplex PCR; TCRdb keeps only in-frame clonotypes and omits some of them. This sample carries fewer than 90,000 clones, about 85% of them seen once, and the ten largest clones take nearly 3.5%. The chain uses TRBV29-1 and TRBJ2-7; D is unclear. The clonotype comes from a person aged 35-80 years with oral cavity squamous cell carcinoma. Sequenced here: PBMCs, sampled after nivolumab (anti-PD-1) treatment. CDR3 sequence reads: CSVVNSLLDEQYF. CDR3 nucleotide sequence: TGCAGCGTTGTTAATTCGCTTCTAGACGAGCAGTACTTC.